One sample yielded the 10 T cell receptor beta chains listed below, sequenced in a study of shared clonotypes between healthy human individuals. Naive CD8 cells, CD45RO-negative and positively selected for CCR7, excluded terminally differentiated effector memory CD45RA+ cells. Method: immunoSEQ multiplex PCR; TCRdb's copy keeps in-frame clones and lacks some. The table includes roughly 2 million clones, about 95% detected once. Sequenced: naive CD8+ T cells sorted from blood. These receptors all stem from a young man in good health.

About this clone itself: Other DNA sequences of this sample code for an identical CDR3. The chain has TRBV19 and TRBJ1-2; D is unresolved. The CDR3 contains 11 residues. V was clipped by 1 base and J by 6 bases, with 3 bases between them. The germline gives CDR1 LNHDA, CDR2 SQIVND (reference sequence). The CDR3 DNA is TGTGCCAGTAGTATAGGGGATGGCTACACCTTC. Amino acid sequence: CASSIGDGYTF.

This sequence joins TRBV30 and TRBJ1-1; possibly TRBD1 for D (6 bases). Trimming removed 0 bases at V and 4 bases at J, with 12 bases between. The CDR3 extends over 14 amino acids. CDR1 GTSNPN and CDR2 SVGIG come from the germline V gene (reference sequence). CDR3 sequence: CAWSVLRGGTEAFF. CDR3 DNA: TGTGCCTGGAGTGTACTCAGGGGCGGCACTGAAGCTTTCTTT.

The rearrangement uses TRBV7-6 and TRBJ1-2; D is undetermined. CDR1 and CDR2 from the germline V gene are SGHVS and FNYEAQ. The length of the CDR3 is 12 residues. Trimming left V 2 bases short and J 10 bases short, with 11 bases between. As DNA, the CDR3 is TGTGCCAGCAGCTTAACCGGGGTGGACTACACCTTC. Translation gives CASSLTGVDYTF.

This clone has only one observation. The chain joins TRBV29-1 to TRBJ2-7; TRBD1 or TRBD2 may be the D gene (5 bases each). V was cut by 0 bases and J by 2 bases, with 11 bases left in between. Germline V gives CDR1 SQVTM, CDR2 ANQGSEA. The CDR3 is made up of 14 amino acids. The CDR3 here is CSVEEGRYPYEQYF. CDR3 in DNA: TGCAGCGTTGAAGAGGGACGATATCCCTACGAGCAGTACTTC.

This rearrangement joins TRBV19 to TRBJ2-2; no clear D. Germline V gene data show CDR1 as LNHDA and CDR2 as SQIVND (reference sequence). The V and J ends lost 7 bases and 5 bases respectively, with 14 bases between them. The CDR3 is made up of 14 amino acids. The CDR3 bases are TGTGCCAGTACCATTGGCCCTGGGACCGGGGAGCTGTTTTTT. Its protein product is CASTIGPGTGELFF.

The DNA of the CDR3 is TGCGCCAGCAGCCAAGACAGCCTTCGGGATACGCAGTATTTT. Its protein product is CASSQDSLRDTQYF. The rearrangement links TRBV4-1 to TRBJ2-3; D is uncertain. CDR1 is MGHRA, CDR2 YSYEKL, per germline. V was trimmed by 0 bases and J by 6 bases, leaving 10 bases between them. The CDR3 sequence is 14 residues long.

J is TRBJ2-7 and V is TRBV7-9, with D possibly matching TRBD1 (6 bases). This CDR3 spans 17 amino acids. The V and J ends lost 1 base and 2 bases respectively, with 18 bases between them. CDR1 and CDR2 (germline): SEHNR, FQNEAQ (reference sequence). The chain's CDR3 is CASSLVGGNRWPYEQYF. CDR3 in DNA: TGTGCCAGCAGCTTAGTAGGGGGAAACAGGTGGCCCTACGAGCAGTACTTC. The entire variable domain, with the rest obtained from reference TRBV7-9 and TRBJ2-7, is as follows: DTGVSQNPRHKITKRGQNVTFRCDPISEHNRLYWYRQTLGQGPEFLTYFQNEAQLEKSRLLSDRFSAERPKGSFSTLEIQRTEQGDSAMYLCASSLVGGNRWPYEQYFGPGTRLTVT.

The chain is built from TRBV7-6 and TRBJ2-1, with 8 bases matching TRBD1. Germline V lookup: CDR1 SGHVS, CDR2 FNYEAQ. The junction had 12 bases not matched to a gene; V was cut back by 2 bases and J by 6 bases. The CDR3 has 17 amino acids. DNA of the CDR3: TGTGCCAGCAGCTTAATGGACAGGGCCCTTTATGGCAATGAGCAGTTCTTC. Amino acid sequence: CASSLMDRALYGNEQFF.

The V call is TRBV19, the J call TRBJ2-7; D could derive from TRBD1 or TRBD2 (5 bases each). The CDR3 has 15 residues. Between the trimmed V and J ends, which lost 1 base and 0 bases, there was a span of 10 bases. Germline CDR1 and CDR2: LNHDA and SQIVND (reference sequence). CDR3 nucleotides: TGTGCCAGTAGTATAGGGGGACCAGCCTCCTACGAGCAGTACTTC. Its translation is CASSIGGPASYEQYF.

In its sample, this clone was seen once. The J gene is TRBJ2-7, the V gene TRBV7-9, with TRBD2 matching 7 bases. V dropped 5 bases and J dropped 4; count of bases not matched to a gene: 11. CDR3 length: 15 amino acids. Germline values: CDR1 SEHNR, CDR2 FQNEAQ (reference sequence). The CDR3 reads CASSPPAGVIYEQYF. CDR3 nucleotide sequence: TGTGCCAGCAGCCCCCCGGCGGGAGTGATATACGAGCAGTACTTC.